This T cell receptor beta chain comes out of a study of neurological immune-mediated disorders. The CDR3 is 13 residues long. Germline assignment: CDR1 MNHEY and CDR2 SVGAGI. The trim removed 6 bases at V and 5 bases at J, leaving 6 bases unmatched. PBMCs stored at -80 C, numbering 2 million, were the origin of the unsorted libraries. Synthesis of cDNA was performed by 5'RACE using 10-nucleotide random UMIs. Each CDR3 protein is one row after TCRdb ran MiXCR on the 5' RACE reads. The table has 45,000 to 65,000 distinct CDR3 sequences, over 4% seen once. This clonotype was seen many times. The sequence derives from a man aged 50 to 60 with multiple sclerosis. V and J are TRBV6-5 and TRBJ2-5, with 7 bases identical to TRBD2. Sequencing used PBMCs. The CDR3 region has the DNA TGTGCCAGCAGCAGGGAGGGTTGGGAGACCCAGTACTTC. It specifies CASSREGWETQYF.